Each of the 8 T cell receptor beta chains below was sequenced from the same sample in a study of radiotherapy plus CTLA-4 blockade in lung cancer. Only in-frame clones appear in the TCRdb table, and some are missing; sequencing was by immunoSEQ multiplex PCR. The sample has about 51,000 clones, 77% seen once. The source was peripheral blood, collected from a patient treated with radiotherapy plus ipilimumab. The source of these receptors is a human donor with non-small cell lung cancer whose response to radiotherapy plus ipilimumab could not be evaluated.

V is TRBV7-8 and J is TRBJ2-7, with 11 bases matching TRBD1. Trimming took 3 bases from V and 7 from J; bases not matched to a gene: 5. CDR3 length: 14 residues. CDR1 and CDR2 from the germline V gene are SGHVS and FQNEAQ. The CDR3 is CASSFGQGAGEQYF. The DNA for the CDR3 is TGTGCCAGCAGCTTCGGACAGGGGGCAGGGGAGCAGTACTTC.

The chain has TRBV15 and TRBJ2-7, with 9 bases that match TRBD1. Per germline, CDR1 LNHNV and CDR2 YYDKDF (reference sequence). This CDR3 has 13 residues. The V gene end was trimmed by 5 bases and the J gene end by 7 bases; junction bases not matched to a gene: 6. The CDR3 bases are TGTGCCACCAGCCTACGACAGGGGGGGGAGCAGTACTTC. Its translation is CATSLRQGGEQYF. The whole variable domain, remainder taken from reference TRBV15 and TRBJ2-7, is DAMVIQNPRYQVTQFGKPVTLSCSQTLNHNVMYWYQQKSSQAPKLLFHYYDKDFNNEADTPDNFQSRRPNTSFCFLDIRSPGLGDTAMYLCATSLRQGGEQYFGPGTRLTVT.

V usage is TRBV29-1 and J usage is TRBJ1-1; the match to TRBD1 covers 7 bases. Germline V gene data show CDR1 as SQVTM and CDR2 as ANQGSEA. This CDR3 is 14 amino acids long. With 7 bases clipped from V and 1 base from J, the junction kept 9 bases outside the gene matches. The DNA of the CDR3 is TGCAGCGCTACCAGACAGGGACCGAACACTGAAGCTTTCTTT. Its translation: CSATRQGPNTEAFF.

The rearrangement uses TRBV5-1 and TRBJ1-1; 12 positions match TRBD1. V lost 3 bases, J lost 5 bases, and 5 bases stayed unmatched. The CDR3 is 15 residues long. CDR1 is SGHRS and CDR2 is YFSETQ in the germline V gene. CDR3 protein: CASSSGQGAGTEAFF. The DNA of the CDR3 is TGCGCCAGCAGCTCGGGACAGGGGGCAGGAACTGAAGCTTTCTTT.

This rearrangement joins TRBV5-4 to TRBJ2-3, with 9 bases matching TRBD1. The ends lost 4 bases at V and 4 bases at J; junction bases unmatched: 7. Germline CDR1 and CDR2: SGHNT and YYREEE (reference sequence). There are 15 residues in the CDR3. The CDR3, as DNA: TGTGCCAGCAGCCCCGGGGACAGGGTGGCAGATACGCAGTATTTT. Its protein product is CASSPGDRVADTQYF.

The V call is TRBV25-1, the J call TRBJ2-7; 9 bases fit TRBD1. V lost 8 bases to trimming and J lost 0 bases; unmatched junction nucleotides: 14. CDR3 length: 17 amino acids. Germline V gene sequence: CDR1 MGHDK, CDR2 SYGVNS. The CDR3: CASADRGTAGLSYEQYF. The CDR3 coding sequence is TGTGCCAGCGCGGACAGGGGTACAGCGGGGCTCTCCTACGAGCAGTACTTC.

CDR3 coding DNA: TGTGCCAGCAGTCCCCGTGGGGGTTCTATTGGAGGGTTATATGGCTACACCTTC. Protein: CASSPRGGSIGGLYGYTF. The genes are TRBV28 and TRBJ1-2, with D tentatively TRBD1 (5 bases). This CDR3 is built from 18 residues. Looked up from germline, CDR1 is MDHEN and CDR2 is SYDVKM. Trimming pared 5 bases from V and 5 bases from J, leaving 27 bases between.

The chain is built from TRBV4-1 and TRBJ1-6, with 9 bases fitting TRBD1. The CDR3 covers 19 residues. CDR1 MGHRA and CDR2 YSYEKL come from the germline V gene. The V gene end was trimmed by 0 bases and the J gene end by 0 bases; junction bases not matched to a gene: 6. CDR3 region: CASSQDGQGLRSYNSPLHF. The CDR3 region has the DNA TGCGCCAGCAGCCAAGACGGACAGGGGCTCCGCTCCTATAATTCACCCCTCCACTTT.